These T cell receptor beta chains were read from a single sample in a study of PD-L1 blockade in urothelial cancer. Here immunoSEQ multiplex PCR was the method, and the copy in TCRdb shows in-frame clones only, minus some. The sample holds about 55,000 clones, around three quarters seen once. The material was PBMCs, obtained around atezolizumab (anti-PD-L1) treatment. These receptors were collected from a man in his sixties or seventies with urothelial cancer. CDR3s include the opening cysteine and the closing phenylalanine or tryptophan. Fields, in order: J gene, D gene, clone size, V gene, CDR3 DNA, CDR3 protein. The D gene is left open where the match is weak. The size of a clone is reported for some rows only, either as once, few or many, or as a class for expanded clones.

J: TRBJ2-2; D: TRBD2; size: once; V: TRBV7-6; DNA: TGTGCCAGCAGCTCGACTAGCGGGGCATACACCGGGGAGCTGTTTTTT; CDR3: CASSSTSGAYTGELFF
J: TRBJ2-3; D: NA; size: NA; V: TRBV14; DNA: TGTGCCAGCAGCTACACAGGATTCAGCACAGATACGCAGTATTTT; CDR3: CASSYTGFSTDTQYF
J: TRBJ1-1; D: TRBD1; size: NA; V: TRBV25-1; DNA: TGTGCCAGCAGTGAAATAACCGGGACAGGGGTAGAAGCTTTCTTT; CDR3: CASSEITGTGVEAFF
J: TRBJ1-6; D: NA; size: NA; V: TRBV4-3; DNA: TGCGCCAGCAGCCAGGGGGCCAGGGCTTTGGATTCACCCCTCCACTTT; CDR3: CASSQGARALDSPLHF
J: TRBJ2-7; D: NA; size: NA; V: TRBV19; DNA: TGTGCCAGTAGTATTCAGGGCCACGAGCAGTACTTC; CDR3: CASSIQGHEQYF
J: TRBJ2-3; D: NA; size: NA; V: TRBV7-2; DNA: TGTGCCAGCAGCTTAGACAGGGCCCCAGATACGCAGTATTTT; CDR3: CASSLDRAPDTQYF
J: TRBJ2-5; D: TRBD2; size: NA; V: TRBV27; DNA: TGTGCCAGCACCCCGGCGGGGGGCGTGGAAGAGACCCAGTACTTC; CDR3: CASTPAGGVEETQYF
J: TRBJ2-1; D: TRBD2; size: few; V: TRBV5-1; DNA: TGCGCCAGCGCCTATGGGAGTAGCGGGAGCTATGAGCAGTTCTTC; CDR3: CASAYGSSGSYEQFF
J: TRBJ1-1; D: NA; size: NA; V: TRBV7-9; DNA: TGTGCCATAGAACCAAGCGAAAACACTGAAGCTTTCTTT; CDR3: CAIEPSENTEAFF
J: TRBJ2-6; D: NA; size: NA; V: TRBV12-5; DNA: TGTGCTAGTGCTTTGCTGGGCAGGCTTTACTCTGGGGCCAACGTCCTGACTTTC; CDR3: CASALLGRLYSGANVLTF
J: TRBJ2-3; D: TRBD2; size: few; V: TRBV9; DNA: TGTGCCAGCAGCGCCCCTAGCGGGGGCACAGATACGCAGTATTTT; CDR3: CASSAPSGGTDTQYF
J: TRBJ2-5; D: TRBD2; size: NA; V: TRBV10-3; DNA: TGTGCCATCAGTGAGGGAACAACTAGCGGGAGATGGGGTGAGACCCAGTACTTC; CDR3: CAISEGTTSGRWGETQYF
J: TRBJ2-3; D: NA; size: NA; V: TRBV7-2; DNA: TGTGCCAGCAGCTTACTCGGAGTAGCAACAGATACGCAGTATTTT; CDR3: CASSLLGVATDTQYF
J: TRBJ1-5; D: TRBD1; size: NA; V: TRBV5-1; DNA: TGCGCCAGCAGCTTGGGCGACAGGGAAAATCAGCCCCAGCATTTT; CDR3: CASSLGDRENQPQHF
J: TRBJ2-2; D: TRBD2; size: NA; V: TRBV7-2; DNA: TGTGCCAGCAGCTTGACTCTAGCGGGAAGCGGGGAGCTGTTTTTT; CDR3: CASSLTLAGSGELFF
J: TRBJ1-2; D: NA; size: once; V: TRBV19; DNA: TGTGCCAGTAGTATCGCCTCCCGGGGCGGGGCAATCTATGGCTACACCTTC; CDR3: CASSIASRGGAIYGYTF
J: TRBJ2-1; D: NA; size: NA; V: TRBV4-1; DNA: TGCGCCAGCAGTTTCGGGGGACGCCGAGGGGAGCAGTTCTTC; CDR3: CASSFGGRRGEQFF
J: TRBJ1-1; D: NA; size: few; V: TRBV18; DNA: TGTGCCAGCTCACCCCAGGTTGATTTCGGGGGGCCGAGGAACACTGAAGCTTTCTTT; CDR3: CASSPQVDFGGPRNTEAFF
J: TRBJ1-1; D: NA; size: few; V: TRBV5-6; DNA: TGTGCCAGCAGTACGGACAGTGAAGCTTTCTTT; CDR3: CASSTDSEAFF
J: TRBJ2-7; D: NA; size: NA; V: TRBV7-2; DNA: TGTGCCAGCAGCTTAGGTCCCGGAGCCTACGAGCAGTACTTC; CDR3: CASSLGPGAYEQYF
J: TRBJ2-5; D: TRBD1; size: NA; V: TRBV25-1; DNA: TGTGCCAGCAGCCTGACACCGGGACAGGGGGCGGAGACCCAGTACTTC; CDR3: CASSLTPGQGAETQYF
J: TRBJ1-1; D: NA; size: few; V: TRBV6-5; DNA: TGTGCCAGCAGCCGGGGGGTCTCTGAAGCTTTCTTT; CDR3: CASSRGVSEAFF
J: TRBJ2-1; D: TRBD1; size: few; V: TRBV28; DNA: TGTGCCAGCAGTCAACCGGGACAGGGTCGAGCTGAGCAGTTCTTC; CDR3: CASSQPGQGRAEQFF
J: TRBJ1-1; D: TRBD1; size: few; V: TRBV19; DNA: TGTGCCAGTAGTATAGGGCCGGGACAGGGGCTTGCTTTCTTT; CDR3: CASSIGPGQGLAFF
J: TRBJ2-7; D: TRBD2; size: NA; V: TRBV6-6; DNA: TGTGCCAGCACTTTGAGCGGGAGGATCTCCTACGAGCAGTACTTC; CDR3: CASTLSGRISYEQYF
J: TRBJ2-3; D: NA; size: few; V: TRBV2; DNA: TGTGCCAGCAGCGACCCTAGCCGGGCAGATACGCAGTATTTT; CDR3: CASSDPSRADTQYF
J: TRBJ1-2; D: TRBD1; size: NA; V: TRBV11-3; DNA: TGTGCCAGCAGCCCACAGGGGAACTATGGCTACACCTTC; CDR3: CASSPQGNYGYTF
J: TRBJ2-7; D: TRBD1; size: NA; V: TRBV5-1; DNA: TGCGCCAGCAGCAACCGGGACAGGGGAGGCGAGCAGTACTTC; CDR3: CASSNRDRGGEQYF
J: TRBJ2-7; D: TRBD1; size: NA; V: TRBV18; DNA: TGTGCCAGCTCACCGGGGACAGGTTCCTCCTACGAGCAGTACTTC; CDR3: CASSPGTGSSYEQYF
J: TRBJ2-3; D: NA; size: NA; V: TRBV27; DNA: TGTGCCAGCAGTTTGTCCAGGGTGGGGTTAGTTGATACGCAGTATTTT; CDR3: CASSLSRVGLVDTQYF
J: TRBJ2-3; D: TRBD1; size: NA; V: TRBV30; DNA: TGTGCCTGGAACCTACAGGGGCCAAGCACGGATACGCAGTATTTT; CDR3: CAWNLQGPSTDTQYF
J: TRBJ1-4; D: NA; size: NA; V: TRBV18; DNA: TGTGCCAGCTCACTACTACAAGGGGTAGAGCAGGGAAAACTGTTTTTT; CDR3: CASSLLQGVEQGKLFF
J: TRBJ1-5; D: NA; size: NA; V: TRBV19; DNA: TGTGCCAGTAGTATCACCTTTCTACCCCAGCATTTT; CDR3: CASSITFLPQHF
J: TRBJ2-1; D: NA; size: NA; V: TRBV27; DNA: TGTGCCAGCAGTTTGGGAGGCCGGGGAAACGAGCAGTTCTTC; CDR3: CASSLGGRGNEQFF
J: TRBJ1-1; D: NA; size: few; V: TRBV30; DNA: TGTGCCTGGAGTACTCGGAGGCAGCTCATGAACACTGAAGCTTTCTTT; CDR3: CAWSTRRQLMNTEAFF
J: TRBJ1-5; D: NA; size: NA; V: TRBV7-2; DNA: TGTGCCAGCAGCTTAACCCCTAGTCAGCCCCAGCATTTT; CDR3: CASSLTPSQPQHF
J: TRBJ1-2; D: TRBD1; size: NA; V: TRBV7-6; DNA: TGTGCCAGCAGCTCAGAAGGACAGGGAGGTGGCTACACCTTC; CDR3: CASSSEGQGGGYTF
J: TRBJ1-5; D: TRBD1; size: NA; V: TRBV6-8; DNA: TGTGCCAGCATCACAGAGACGGGACAGGGGTATCAGCCCCAGCATTTT; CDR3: CASITETGQGYQPQHF
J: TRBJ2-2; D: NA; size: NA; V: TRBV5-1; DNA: TGCGCCAGCCCCCTTCCGCCCGGGACAACTGTTTTT; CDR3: CASPLPPGTTVF
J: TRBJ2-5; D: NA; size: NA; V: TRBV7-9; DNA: TGTGCCAGCAGTCTCCCACCGGGGACTGGGACGGGAGAGACCCAGTACTTC; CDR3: CASSLPPGTGTGETQYF
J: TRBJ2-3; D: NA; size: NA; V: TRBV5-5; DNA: TGTGCCAGCAGCTTTTGGAGTTATCCAGATACGCAGTATTTT; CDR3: CASSFWSYPDTQYF
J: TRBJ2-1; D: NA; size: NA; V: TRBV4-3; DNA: TGCGCCAGCAGCCACAACCGGGCAGGGCCTGAGCAGTTCTTC; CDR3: CASSHNRAGPEQFF
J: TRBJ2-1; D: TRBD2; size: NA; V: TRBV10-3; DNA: TGTGCCATCAGGGGAGCGGGAGGGCGCTCCTACAATGAGCAGTTCTTC; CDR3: CAIRGAGGRSYNEQFF
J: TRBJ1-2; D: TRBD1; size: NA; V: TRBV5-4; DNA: TGTGCCAGCAGCACCGACGGACAGGGACGGAACTATGGCTACACCTTC; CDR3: CASSTDGQGRNYGYTF
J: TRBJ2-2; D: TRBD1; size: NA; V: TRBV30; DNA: TGTGCCTGGAGTCCTCGGGACAGGGTAAACACCGGGGAGCTGTTTTTT; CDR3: CAWSPRDRVNTGELFF
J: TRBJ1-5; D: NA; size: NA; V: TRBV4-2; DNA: TGTGCCAGCAGCCAAGACCCTTATAGCAATCAGCCCCAGCATTTT; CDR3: CASSQDPYSNQPQHF
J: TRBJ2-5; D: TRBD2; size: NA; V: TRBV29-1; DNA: TGCAGCGTTGCGACTAGCGGGAGTCGGGAGACCCAGTACTTC; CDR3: CSVATSGSRETQYF
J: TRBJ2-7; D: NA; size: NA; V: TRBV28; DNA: TGTGCCAGCAGTTCAGGGCTCTACGAGCAGTACTTC; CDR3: CASSSGLYEQYF
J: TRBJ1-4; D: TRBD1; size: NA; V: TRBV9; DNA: TGTGCCAGCAGCGTAGGGACAGGGGGGGCTAATGAAAAACTGTTTTTT; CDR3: CASSVGTGGANEKLFF
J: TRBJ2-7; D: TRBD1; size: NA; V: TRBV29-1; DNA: TGCAGCGTAGCCGACAGGGTCTATTCCTACGAGCAGTACTTC; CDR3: CSVADRVYSYEQYF
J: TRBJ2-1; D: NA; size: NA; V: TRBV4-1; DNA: TGCGCCAGCAGCCACCGAGACTCGCCCTACAATGAGCAGTTCTTC; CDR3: CASSHRDSPYNEQFF
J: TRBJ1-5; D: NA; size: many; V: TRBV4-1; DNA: TGCGCCAGAGAATATCGAGCCAAGTACCGCCCAAAGTGTCCCCAGCATTTT; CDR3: CAREYRAKYRPKCPQHF
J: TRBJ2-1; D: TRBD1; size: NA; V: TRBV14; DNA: TGTGCCAGCAGCCAAGGTAAACAGGGGGCGGCCTCTCGCAATGAGCAGTTCTTC; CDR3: CASSQGKQGAASRNEQFF
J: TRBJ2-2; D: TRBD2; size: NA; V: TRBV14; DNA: TGTGCCAGCAGCCAGTGGGGGGGCACCGGGGAGCTGTTTTTT; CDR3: CASSQWGGTGELFF
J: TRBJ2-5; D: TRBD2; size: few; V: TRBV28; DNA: TGTGCCAGCAAAGGAGCGGGAGTCTGGGAGACCCAGTACTTC; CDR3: CASKGAGVWETQYF
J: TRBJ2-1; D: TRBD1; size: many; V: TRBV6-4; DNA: TGTGCCAGCAGTCTAAGGACAGGGTCGGATGAGCAGTTCTTC; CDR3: CASSLRTGSDEQFF
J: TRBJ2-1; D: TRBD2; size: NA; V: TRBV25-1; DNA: TGTGCCAGCAGTCCAGGGGGAGCGGGGGGTTACAATGAGCAGTTCTTC; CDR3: CASSPGGAGGYNEQFF
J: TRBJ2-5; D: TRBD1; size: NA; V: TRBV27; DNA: TGTGCCAGCAGCCGAAACTACAGGGGAGAGACCCAGTACTTC; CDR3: CASSRNYRGETQYF
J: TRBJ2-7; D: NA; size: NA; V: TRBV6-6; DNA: TGTGCCAGCAGTGACGGGGTCTCCTACGAGCAGTACTTC; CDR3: CASSDGVSYEQYF
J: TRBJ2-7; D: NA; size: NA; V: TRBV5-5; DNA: TGTGCCAGCAGCCAGGGGCCCGGGGCGGGAGACTACGAGCAGTACTTC; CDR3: CASSQGPGAGDYEQYF